The 30 T cell receptor beta chains reported below all come from one sample, sequenced in a study of human T cells and chemical hapten exposure. As to time point: patch test 1, 2 weeks after DPC sensitization. Treatment in this sample: therapeutic diphenylcyclopropenone sensitization with weekly scalp DPC. TCRdb re-analysed the RACE reads in MiXCR, keeping a single row per CDR3 protein. The sample shows roughly 160,000 distinct CDR3 sequences, roughly 15% of them seen only once. The material sequenced was whole blood, taken in connection with sensitization to the hapten diphenylcyclopropenone (DPC). These TCRs come from a woman in her thirties with alopecia areata. Some clones in this sample may be carry-over from other donors' samples.

There are a few counts of this clonotype. At one boundary the junction diverges from the germline segment, which might be a read error. V is TRBV20-1 and J is TRBJ2-7; 7 bases match TRBD1. Germline CDR1 DFQATT, CDR2 SNEGSKA (reference sequence). This CDR3 has 13 amino acids. CDR3 loop: CSAGDGQAYEQYF. CDR3 coding DNA: TGCAGTGCTGGAGATGGACAGGCCTACGAGCAGTACTTC.

The genes are TRBV7-2 and TRBJ2-1; the D call may be TRBD1 or TRBD2 (5 bases each). The CDR3 totals 16 residues. Trimming took off 4 bases at V and 7 bases at J, with 20 bases between the two ends. The germline CDR1 and CDR2 sequences are SGHTA and FQGNSA. The CDR3 region has the DNA TGTGCCAGCAGCTCCTCAATCGGGACCCTGGGGAATGAGCAGTTCTTC. This gives the protein CASSSSIGTLGNEQFF.

This clonotype has at least ten counts. V and J are TRBV20-1 and TRBJ1-1; 8 bases align to TRBD1. V dropped 2 bases and J dropped 1; count of bases not matched to a gene: 9. Per germline, CDR1 DFQATT and CDR2 SNEGSKA (reference sequence). The CDR3 has 16 amino acids. The CDR3 DNA reads TGCAGTGCTAGAAGCCCCCGGGACAGGCCGAACACTGAAGCTTTCTTT. It is translated as CSARSPRDRPNTEAFF.

The V gene is TRBV27, the J gene TRBJ2-3, with TRBD2 as a possible D gene (6 bases). The CDR3 has 13 residues. The germline gives CDR1 MNHEY, CDR2 SMNVEV (reference sequence). The V and J ends lost 10 bases and 1 base respectively, with 12 bases between them. CDR3 amino acids: CAISSGGTDTQYF. The CDR3 DNA reads TGTGCCATCTCCTCGGGGGGCACAGATACGCAGTATTTT.

There are a few counts of this clonotype. J is TRBJ2-3 and V is TRBV7-2; no definite D call. The CDR3 length is 12 residues. Trimming removed 5 bases from V and 5 bases from J, with 8 bases in between. In germline, CDR1 is SGHTA, CDR2 FQGNSA. Written as DNA, the CDR3 is TGTGCCAGCAGCAGCTATGGAGATACGCAGTATTTT. Its protein product is CASSSYGDTQYF.

This clonotype came up many times. This chain uses TRBV6-5 with TRBJ1-1; tentatively, D is TRBD1 (5 bases). Germline lookup yields CDR1 MNHEY and CDR2 SVGAGI. V dropped 0 bases and J dropped 5 bases, with 13 bases sitting between them. This CDR3 contains 15 residues. CDR3 residues: CASSYSGLGETEAFF. In DNA form, the CDR3 reads TGTGCCAGCAGTTACTCCGGATTAGGGGAGACTGAAGCTTTCTTT.

The CDR3 is CATPRTTRPRDNEQFF. CDR3 DNA: TGTGCCACCCCCAGAACAACCCGGCCTAGGGACAATGAGCAGTTCTTC. The chain uses TRBV24-1 and TRBJ2-1; D uncertain. Trimming cost V 9 bases and J 5 bases, with 22 bases left between them. This CDR3 comprises 16 residues. CDR1 KGHDR and CDR2 SFDVKD come from the germline V gene.

This clonotype was detected many times. The gene calls are TRBV6-5 and TRBJ1-2; 9 bases line up with TRBD1. Looked up from germline, CDR1 is MNHEY and CDR2 is SVGAGI. V was pared by 2 bases and J by 4 bases, with 5 bases of the junction left unmatched. The CDR3 sequence is 15 residues long. DNA of the CDR3: TGTGCCAGCAGTTACGGGACAGGGAAGGGCTATGGCTACACCTTC. This codes for CASSYGTGKGYGYTF.

This clonotype was seen only a few times. The rearrangement joins TRBV12-2 to TRBJ2-7; the table's TRBD1 call for D was not verified on the DNA. TRBV12-2 is a pseudogene segment. The CDR3 loop spans 15 amino acids. The CDR3 sequence: CASRLVLTDFYEQYF. The CDR3 DNA sequence: TGTGCAAGTCGCTTAGTCTTGACAGACTTCTACGAGCAGTACTTC.

The genes are TRBV7-2 and TRBJ2-3; 7 nucleotides agree with TRBD2. Germline-derived CDR1 and CDR2 are SGHTA and FQGNSA. The V and J ends lost 1 base and 5 bases, in that order; junction bases with no gene match: 9. There are 16 residues in the CDR3. This CDR3 is CASSLVGAGVVDTQYF. CDR3 in DNA: TGTGCCAGCAGCTTAGTCGGGGCGGGAGTGGTAGATACGCAGTATTTT.

This clonotype has at least ten counts. A junction end diverges from the germline sequence, so it may reflect a read error. The chain joins TRBV5-1 to TRBJ1-1; 7 bases fit TRBD1. In germline, CDR1 is SGHRS, CDR2 YFSETQ. The CDR3 consists of 14 residues. Here the CDR3 DNA reads TGTGCCAGCAGCTTAGGGCAGGGGGGGACTGAAGCTTTCTTT. Translated, it gives CASSLGQGGTEAFF.

This clonotype was seen only a few times. The CDR3 reads CASSARFDDLSQYF. Written as DNA, the CDR3 is TGTGCCAGCAGCGCCAGATTCGATGACTTGTCCCAGTACTTC. J is TRBJ2-5 and V is TRBV9; D is unresolved. Germline V gene lookup returns CDR1 SGDLS and CDR2 YYNGEE. The CDR3 sequence is 14 residues long. V gave up 3 bases and J gave up 9 bases, with 18 bases separating them. The whole variable domain, remainder taken from reference TRBV9 and TRBJ2-5, is DSGVTQTPKHLITATGQRVTLRCSPRSGDLSVYWYQQSLDQGLQFLIQYYNGEERAKGNILERFSAQQFPDLHSELNLSSLELGDSALYFCASSARFDDLSQYFGPGTRLLVL.

The sample holds a few counts of this clonotype. The chain has TRBV15 and TRBJ2-2; D gene unclear. This CDR3 has 14 residues. V lost 3 bases and J 8 bases, leaving 13 bases between the germline ends. CDR1 and CDR2 (germline): LNHNV, YYDKDF (reference sequence). Here the CDR3 reads CATSRGSHLGELFF. The CDR3 nucleotides read TGTGCCACCAGCAGGGGTTCCCATTTGGGGGAGCTGTTTTTT.

Only a few counts were recorded for this clonotype. This chain joins TRBV7-9 and TRBJ1-2, with 12 bases aligning to TRBD1. The ends lost 5 bases at V and 4 bases at J; junction bases unmatched: 11. This CDR3 comprises 17 residues. Germline V gene lookup returns CDR1 SEHNR and CDR2 FQNEAQ (reference sequence). The CDR3 DNA follows: TGTGCCAGCAGCCCGACCGGGACAGGGGGCGACGGCTATGGCTACACCTTC. It yields the protein CASSPTGTGGDGYGYTF.

A few counts support this clonotype. The gene calls are TRBV28 and TRBJ1-4, with D hard to call. The CDR3 runs to 16 residues. The V end lost 5 bases, the J end lost 0 bases, and 13 bases lay between the germline ends. From germline, CDR1 is MDHEN and CDR2 SYDVKM. This CDR3 reads CASSPADRTTNEKLFF. DNA of the CDR3: TGTGCCAGCAGTCCTGCGGACCGAACAACTAATGAAAAACTGTTTTTT.

The gene calls are TRBV6-2 or TRBV6-3 and TRBJ2-5; a possible D gene is TRBD1 (6 bases). The CDR3 length is 17 residues. Trimming cost V 2 bases and J 5 bases, with 21 bases left between them. Germline loops: CDR1 MNHEY, CDR2 SVGEGT. This CDR3 reads CASSYARPQGLEETQYF. CDR3 sequence (DNA): TGTGCCAGCAGTTACGCCCGACCGCAGGGGTTGGAGGAGACCCAGTACTTC.

The chain couples TRBV7-2 to TRBJ2-3; 9 positions agree with TRBD2. Germline-derived CDR1 and CDR2 are SGHTA and FQGNSA. V was pared by 2 bases and J by 0 bases, with 3 bases of the junction left unmatched. The CDR3 contains 16 residues. The CDR3 region is CASSLSLAGSTDTQYF. The CDR3 nucleotides read TGTGCCAGCAGCTTAAGCCTAGCGGGGAGCACAGATACGCAGTATTTT.

This clonotype was found a few times. V is TRBV6-5 and J is TRBJ2-6; D gene uncertain. CDR1 is MNHEY, CDR2 SVGAGI, per germline. The CDR3 runs to 15 residues. V gave up 6 bases and J gave up 0 bases, with 9 bases separating them. The CDR3: CASSRHDSGANVLTF. The CDR3 DNA reads as TGTGCCAGCAGCCGTCACGACTCTGGGGCCAACGTCCTGACTTTC.

In its sample, this clonotype was seen a few times. This rearrangement joins TRBV12-3 or TRBV12-4 to TRBJ1-1, with D possibly matching TRBD1 (5 bases). The ends were cut back, 5 bases at V and 5 bases at J, with 18 bases in the middle. The CDR3 runs to 15 residues. The CDR3 nucleotides are TGTGCCAGCAGTGGGGCCGGTGGGGTGAGGACTGAAGCTTTCTTT. Translated: CASSGAGGVRTEAFF.

The chain links TRBV6-6 to TRBJ2-1; D may be TRBD2 (5 bases). V lost 2 bases, J lost 0 bases, and 14 bases lay in between. The CDR3 sequence is 17 residues long. The germline V gene encodes CDR1 MNHNY and CDR2 SVGAGI (reference sequence). CDR3: CASSYPRSGSSYNEQFF. The CDR3 coding sequence is TGTGCCAGCAGTTACCCAAGAAGCGGTAGCTCCTACAATGAGCAGTTCTTC.

The V and J genes are TRBV7-9 and TRBJ2-3; D is unclear. The CDR3 runs 15 residues. The germline CDR1 and CDR2 sequences are SEHNR and FQNEAQ (reference sequence). Trimming cost V 5 bases and J 0 bases, with 12 bases left between them. Written as DNA, the CDR3 is TGTGCCAGCAGCCTAACCGTCCAGAGCACAGATACGCAGTATTTT. Protein sequence: CASSLTVQSTDTQYF.

Only a few counts were recorded for this clonotype. CDR3 loop: CASSEAQGYEQYF. The CDR3 DNA reads TGTGCCAGCAGTGAAGCACAGGGGTACGAGCAGTACTTC. The chain recombines TRBV2 with TRBJ2-7; TRBD1 matches at 7 bases. The CDR3 has 13 amino acids. Germline V gene lookup returns CDR1 SNHLY and CDR2 FYNNEI. The ends lost 0 bases at V and 4 bases at J; junction bases unmatched: 0.

This clonotype came up many times. This chain uses TRBV9 with TRBJ1-3; 7 bases are a match to TRBD1. Germline values: CDR1 SGDLS, CDR2 YYNGEE. The V gene end was trimmed by 4 bases and the J gene end by 2 bases; junction bases not matched to a gene: 6. The CDR3 is made up of 15 amino acids. The CDR3 DNA sequence: TGTGCCAGCAGCCTGAGCGGGACAGCTGGAAACACCATATATTTT. It specifies CASSLSGTAGNTIYF.

This clonotype was detected a few times. This chain links TRBV24-1 with TRBJ2-7; TRBD2 agrees at 10 bases. The CDR3 has 16 residues. With 2 bases clipped from V and 4 bases from J, the junction kept 7 bases outside the gene matches. Germline CDR1 reads KGHDR; CDR2 reads SFDVKD. CDR3 amino acids: CATSDSSSGSSYEQYF. In DNA, the CDR3 is TGTGCCACCAGTGATTCCTCTAGCGGGAGTTCTTACGAGCAGTACTTC.

This clonotype was seen a few times. CDR3 amino acids: CASSPRRHTDTQYF. The CDR3 region has the DNA TGTGCCAGCAGCCCGCGGCGCCACACAGATACGCAGTATTTT. V and J are TRBV7-2 and TRBJ2-3; no firm D call. V was cut by 5 bases and J by 2 bases, with 11 bases left in between. This CDR3 has 14 amino acids. Germline V gene sequence: CDR1 SGHTA, CDR2 FQGNSA.

This clonotype came up a few times. V usage is TRBV5-6 and J usage is TRBJ2-3; tentatively, D is TRBD1 (5 bases). This CDR3 has 16 amino acids. The germline V gene has CDR1 SGHDT and CDR2 YYEEEE. The V gene lost 0 bases and the J gene lost 5 bases, with 16 bases spanning the gap. CDR3 loop: CASSLVLSQGEDTQYF. In DNA form, the CDR3 reads TGTGCCAGCAGCTTGGTTCTCTCGCAGGGCGAAGATACGCAGTATTTT.

The V call is TRBV5-1, the J call TRBJ1-1; unclear D gene. Germline-derived CDR1 and CDR2 are SGHRS and YFSETQ. Between the trimmed V and J ends, which lost 1 base and 4 bases, there was a span of 8 bases. The CDR3 is made up of 13 amino acids. The CDR3 region has the DNA TGCGCCAGCAGCTTGCAGGATGGCACTGAAGCTTTCTTT. Protein product: CASSLQDGTEAFF.

This chain uses TRBV30 with TRBJ1-5; TRBD1 might be the D (5 bases). Germline V gene data show CDR1 as GTSNPN and CDR2 as SVGIG (reference sequence). The CDR3 runs 13 residues. V was pared by 1 base and J by 4 bases, with 8 bases between. The CDR3 DNA reads as TGTGCCTGGAGTGGGCAGGGTAATCAGCCCCAGCATTTT. Its translation is CAWSGQGNQPQHF.

CDR3 residues: CASRERLAGDLRGELFF. The CDR3 region has the DNA TGTGCCAGCAGAGAAAGACTAGCGGGAGACCTGAGAGGGGAGCTGTTTTTT. The chain employs TRBV6-6 and TRBJ2-2; 12 bases are a match to TRBD2. Germline CDR1 and CDR2: MNHNY and SVGAGI (reference sequence). Trimming took 6 bases from V and 8 from J; bases not matched to a gene: 13. The CDR3 runs 17 residues.

This clonotype has only a few counts. The V gene is TRBV12-3 or TRBV12-4, the J gene TRBJ1-3; 7 bases fit TRBD1. V was pared by 4 bases and J by 0 bases, with 6 bases of the junction left unmatched. The CDR3 has 16 residues. CDR3: CASSSQGSNSGNTIYF. The CDR3 DNA sequence: TGTGCCAGCAGTTCACAGGGGTCCAACTCTGGAAACACCATATATTTT.